Reported below is one TCR beta chain. TCRdb reprocessed the 5' RACE reads via MiXCR and lists one record per CDR3 protein. The sample has around 1.7 million distinct CDR3 sequences; about 30% are singletons. The V gene's germline CDR1 is MNHNY and CDR2 SVGAGI (reference sequence). This CDR3 is built from 15 residues. Trimming took off 6 bases at V and 0 bases at J, with 11 bases between the two ends. The sample belongs to a study of identical twins. This TCR was recovered from a newborn girl in good health. The rearrangement joins TRBV6-6 to TRBJ2-2, with D hard to call. The sequenced sample consisted of cord blood. CDR3 sequence (DNA): TGTGCCAGCAGCCGTAAGCAGACGAACACCGGGGAGCTGTTTTTT. It encodes CASSRKQTNTGELFF.